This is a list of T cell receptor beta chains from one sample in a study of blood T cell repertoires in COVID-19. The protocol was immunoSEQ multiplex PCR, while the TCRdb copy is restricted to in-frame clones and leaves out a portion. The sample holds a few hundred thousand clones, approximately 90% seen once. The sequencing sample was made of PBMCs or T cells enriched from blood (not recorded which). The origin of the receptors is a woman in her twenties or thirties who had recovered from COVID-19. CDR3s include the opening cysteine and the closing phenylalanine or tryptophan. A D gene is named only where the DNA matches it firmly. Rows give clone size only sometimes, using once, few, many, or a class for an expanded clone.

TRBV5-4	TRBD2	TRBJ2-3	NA	TGTGCCAGCAGCCCTGGGTTCGCGCGGGGGGGCTCGGATACGCAGTATTTT	CASSPGFARGGSDTQYF
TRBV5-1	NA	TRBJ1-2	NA	TGCGCCAGCAGCTTGGCCCAGGCTGGGAGCTATGGCTACACCTTC	CASSLAQAGSYGYTF
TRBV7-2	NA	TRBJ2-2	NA	TGTGCCAGCAGCTTATTTTGGGGGGGCAACACCGGGGAGCTGTTTTTT	CASSLFWGGNTGELFF
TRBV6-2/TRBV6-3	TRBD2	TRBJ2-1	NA	TGTGCCAGCAGTTACTCTAGCGGGGGGGGGAATGAGCAGTTCTTC	CASSYSSGGGNEQFF
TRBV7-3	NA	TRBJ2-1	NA	TGTGCCAGCAGCTTAATTGGCGGGGAAAACAATGAGCAGTTCTTC	CASSLIGGENNEQFF
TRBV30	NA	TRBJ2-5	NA	TGTGCCTGGAGCCGCGGACTAAAAGAGACCCAGTACTTC	CAWSRGLKETQYF
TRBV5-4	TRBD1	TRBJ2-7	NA	TGTGCCAGCAGCTCACCGGGACAGGACGACGAGCAGTACTTC	CASSSPGQDDEQYF
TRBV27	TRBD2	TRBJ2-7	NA	TGTGCCAGCAGTCCGGGGGGGGGAACCTACGAGCAGTACTTC	CASSPGGGTYEQYF
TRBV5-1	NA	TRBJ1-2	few	TGCGCCAGCAGCTTGGAGGGGGACTATGGCTACACCTTC	CASSLEGDYGYTF
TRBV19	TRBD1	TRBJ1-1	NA	TGTGCCACTATAGACAGGGTCGGGGCTTTCTTT	CATIDRVGAFF
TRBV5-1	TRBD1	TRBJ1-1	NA	TGCGCCAGCAGCTTGGACGGACAGGGATTTTTGAACACTGAAGCTTTCTTT	CASSLDGQGFLNTEAFF
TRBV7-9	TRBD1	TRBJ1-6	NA	TGTGCCAGCAGCCCTATCGGGACAGGGATTCAAAATTCACCCCTCCACTTT	CASSPIGTGIQNSPLHF
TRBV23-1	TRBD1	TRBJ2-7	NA	TGCGCCAGCAGTCAAGCCCGGGACAGCCTTTTCCACGAGCAGTACTTC	CASSQARDSLFHEQYF
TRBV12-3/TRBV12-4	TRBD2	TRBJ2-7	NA	TGTGCCAGCGGGGAGGGCGCCGAGCAGTACTTC	CASGEGAEQYF
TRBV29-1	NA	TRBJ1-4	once	TGCAGCGTTGATCCGACAGGAGCTGCAACTAATGAAAAACTGTTTTTT	CSVDPTGAATNEKLFF
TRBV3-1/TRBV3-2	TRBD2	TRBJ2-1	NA	TGTGCCAGCACCCCCAGCGGGGGTGTCTACAATGAGCAGTTCTTC	CASTPSGGVYNEQFF
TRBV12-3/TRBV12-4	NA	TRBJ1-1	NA	TGTGCCAGCAGTTTAGCGCTCGAGGGAGCTTTCTTT	CASSLALEGAFF
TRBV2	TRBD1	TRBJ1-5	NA	TGTGCCAGCACGGGCCAGGGGGCCGGCCAGCCCCAGCATTTT	CASTGQGAGQPQHF
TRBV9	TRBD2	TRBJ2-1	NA	TGTGCCAGCAGCCCCGAGCGGGGGGGCTACAATGAGCAGTTCTTC	CASSPERGGYNEQFF
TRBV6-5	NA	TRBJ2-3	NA	TGTGCCAGCACGATGGGACATCCCGTCGCAGATACGCAGTATTTT	CASTMGHPVADTQYF
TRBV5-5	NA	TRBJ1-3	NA	TGTGCCAGCAGCTTCCAGGCGGGGGGCGGAAACACCATATATTTT	CASSFQAGGGNTIYF
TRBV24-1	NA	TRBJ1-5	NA	TGTGCCACCAGTGATGTGTACACCAATCAGCCCCAGCATTTT	CATSDVYTNQPQHF
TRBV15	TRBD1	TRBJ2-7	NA	TGTGCCACCAGCGGGGACAGGGGATCCAGGACCCACGAGCAGTACTTC	CATSGDRGSRTHEQYF
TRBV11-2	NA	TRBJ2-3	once	TGTGCCAGCAGCAATATCACAGATACGCAGTATTTT	CASSNITDTQYF
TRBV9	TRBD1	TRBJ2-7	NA	TGTGCCAGCAGCGTAGCTGTTGGGACAGTCGTCTACGAGCAGTACTTC	CASSVAVGTVVYEQYF
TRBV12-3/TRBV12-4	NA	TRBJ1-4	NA	TGTGCCAGCACCCCCGCGGGGGGTGAAAAACTGTTTTTT	CASTPAGGEKLFF
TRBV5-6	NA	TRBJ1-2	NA	TGTGCCAGCAGCTTCCGGAGTAACTATGGCTACACCTTC	CASSFRSNYGYTF
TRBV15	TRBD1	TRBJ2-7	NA	TGTGCCACCAGCAGAGACCCCGGGACAGCCTACGAGCAGTACTTC	CATSRDPGTAYEQYF
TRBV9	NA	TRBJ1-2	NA	TGTGCCAGCAGTCCCTCCAACGCCCGGGGGAACACCTTC	CASSPSNARGNTF